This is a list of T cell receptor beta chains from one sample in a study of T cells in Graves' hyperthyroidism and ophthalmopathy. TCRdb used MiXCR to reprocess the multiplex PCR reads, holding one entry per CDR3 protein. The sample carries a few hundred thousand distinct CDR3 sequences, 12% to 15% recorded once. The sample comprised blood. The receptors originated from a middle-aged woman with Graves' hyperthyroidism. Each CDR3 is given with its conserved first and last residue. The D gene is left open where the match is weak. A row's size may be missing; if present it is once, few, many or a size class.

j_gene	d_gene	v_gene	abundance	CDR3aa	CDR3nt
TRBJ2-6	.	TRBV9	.	CASSEGVSGANVLTF	TGTGCCAGCAGCGAGGGGGTGTCTGGGGCCAACGTCCTGACTTTC
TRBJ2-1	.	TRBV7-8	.	CASSLVLEHEQFF	TGTGCCAGCAGCTTAGTTTTAGAACATGAGCAGTTCTTC
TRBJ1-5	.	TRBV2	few	CASSEGYQPQHF	TGTGCCAGCAGTGAAGGGTATCAGCCCCAGCATTTT
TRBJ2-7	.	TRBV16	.	CASSQSATTSYEQYF	TGTGCCAGCAGCCAATCTGCCACGACTTCCTACGAGCAGTACTTC
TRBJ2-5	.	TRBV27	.	CATPVWYF	TGTGCCACTCCGGTTTGGTACTTC
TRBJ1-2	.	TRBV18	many	CASSPAIHPQGYTF	TGTGCCAGCTCACCAGCCATCCACCCCCAGGGCTACACCTTC
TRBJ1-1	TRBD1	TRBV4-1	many	CASSQGPGGNTEAFF	TGCGCCAGCAGCCAGGGTCCAGGGGGTAACACTGAAGCTTTCTTT
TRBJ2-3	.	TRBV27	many	CASSSVEATGDTQYF	TGTGCCAGCAGTAGCGTAGAGGCAACCGGAGATACGCAGTATTTT
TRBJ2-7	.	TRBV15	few	CATSRDLSGPYEQYF	TGTGCCACCAGCAGAGATCTCAGCGGTCCTTACGAGCAGTACTTC
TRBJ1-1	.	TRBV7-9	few	CASSLAVHAQANAEAFF	TGTGCCAGCAGCTTAGCCGTTCACGCACAGGCGAACGCTGAAGCTTTCTTT
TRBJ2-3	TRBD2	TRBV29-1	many	CSVDAGGPSFTDTQYF	TGCAGCGTTGACGCGGGAGGGCCGTCATTCACAGATACGCAGTATTTT
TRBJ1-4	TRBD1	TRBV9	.	CASSVGTGGGEKLFF	TGTGCCAGCAGCGTCGGGACAGGGGGCGGAGAAAAACTGTTTTTT
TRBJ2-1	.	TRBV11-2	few	CASSLADSVPYNEQFF	TGTGCCAGCAGCTTAGCCGACTCAGTCCCCTACAATGAGCAGTTCTTC
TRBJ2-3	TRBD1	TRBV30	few	CAWKQGAAGSTDTQYF	TGTGCCTGGAAACAGGGGGCAGCGGGATCCACAGATACGCAGTATTTT
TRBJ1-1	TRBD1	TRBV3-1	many	CASSHPGQGYTEAFF	TGTGCCAGCAGCCACCCGGGACAGGGGTACACTGAAGCTTTCTTT
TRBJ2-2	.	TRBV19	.	CASTRLGGYTGELFF	TGTGCCAGCACCCGGCTAGGAGGTTACACCGGGGAGCTGTTTTTT
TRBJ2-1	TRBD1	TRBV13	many	CASSSPGQAYNEQFF	TGTGCCAGCAGCTCGCCGGGACAGGCCTACAATGAGCAGTTCTTC
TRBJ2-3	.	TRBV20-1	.	CSAQRGTDTQYF	TGCAGTGCTCAACGGGGCACAGATACGCAGTATTTT
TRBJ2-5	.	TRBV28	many	CATIKGYSGQETQYF	TGTGCCACCATAAAAGGTTATAGCGGCCAAGAGACCCAGTACTTC
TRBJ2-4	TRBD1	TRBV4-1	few	CASSQDEGALNIQYF	TGCGCCAGCAGCCAAGATGAGGGGGCTTTGAACATTCAGTACTTC
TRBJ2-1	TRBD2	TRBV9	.	CASSEGTSGRVRSYNEQFF	TGTGCCAGCAGCGAGGGGACTAGCGGGAGGGTAAGGTCCTACAATGAGCAGTTCTTC
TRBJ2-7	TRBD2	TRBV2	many	CASTSAQGGMYEQYF	TGTGCCAGCACGAGTGCCCAGGGAGGGATGTACGAGCAGTACTTC
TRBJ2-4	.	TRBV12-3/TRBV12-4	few	CASSRVAKNIQYF	TGTGCCAGCAGCAGGGTAGCCAAAAACATTCAGTACTTC
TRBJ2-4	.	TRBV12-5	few	CASGLENNAKNIQYF	TGTGCTAGTGGCTTAGAGAATAACGCCAAAAACATTCAGTACTTC
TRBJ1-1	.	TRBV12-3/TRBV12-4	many	CASSRTSPGTEAFF	TGTGCCAGCAGTCGTACCTCCCCGGGCACTGAAGCTTTCTTT
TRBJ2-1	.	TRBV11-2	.	CTSSSATYNEQFF	TGTACCAGCAGCTCCGCCACCTACAATGAGCAGTTCTTC
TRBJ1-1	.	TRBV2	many	CASLVRNTEAFF	TGTGCCAGCTTGGTTCGGAACACTGAAGCTTTCTTT
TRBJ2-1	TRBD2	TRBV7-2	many	CASLTSGIVDNEQFF	TGTGCCAGCTTGACTAGCGGGATTGTGGACAATGAGCAGTTCTTC
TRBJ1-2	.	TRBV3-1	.	CASSQTTLGSLGYTF	TGTGCCAGCAGCCAAACTACCCTAGGGTCGCTCGGCTACACCTTC
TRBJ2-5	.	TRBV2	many	CASSAIQETQYF	TGTGCCAGCAGCGCAATTCAAGAGACCCAGTACTTC
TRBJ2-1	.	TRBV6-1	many	CASSDNILYNEQFF	TGTGCCAGCAGTGATAATATACTCTACAATGAGCAGTTCTTC
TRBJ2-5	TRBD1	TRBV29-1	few	CSFDRGKTQYF	TGCAGCTTTGACAGGGGAAAGACCCAGTACTTC
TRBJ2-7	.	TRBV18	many	CASSTYGSTSSYEQYF	TGTGCCAGCTCAACCTATGGCAGCACGAGCTCCTACGAGCAGTACTTC
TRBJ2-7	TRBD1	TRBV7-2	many	CASSLARTGEGYEQYF	TGTGCCAGCAGCTTAGCCAGGACAGGGGAGGGCTACGAGCAGTACTTC
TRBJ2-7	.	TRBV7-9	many	CASSFGRTEQYF	TGTGCCAGCAGCTTTGGGAGGACCGAGCAGTACTTC
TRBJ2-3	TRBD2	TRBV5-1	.	CASSLEWLAGGDTQYF	TGCGCCAGCAGCTTGGAATGGTTAGCGGGAGGAGATACGCAGTATTTT
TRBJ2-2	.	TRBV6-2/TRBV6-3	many	CASSLVRGKNTGELFF	TGTGCCAGCAGTTTAGTCCGCGGAAAGAACACCGGGGAGCTGTTTTTT
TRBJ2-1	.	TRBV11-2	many	CASSLDLARGNEQFF	TGTGCCAGCAGCTTAGATCTAGCGCGGGGCAATGAGCAGTTCTTC
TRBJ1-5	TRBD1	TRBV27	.	CASSFRGASSQPQHF	TGTGCCAGCAGTTTCAGGGGGGCCTCAAGTCAGCCCCAGCATTTT
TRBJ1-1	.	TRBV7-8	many	CASTQTALKTNTEAFF	TGTGCCAGCACACAGACAGCGCTAAAAACGAACACTGAAGCTTTCTTT
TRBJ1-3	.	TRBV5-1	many	CASSLEQRSGNTIYF	TGCGCCAGCAGCTTGGAACAGCGGTCTGGAAACACCATATATTTT